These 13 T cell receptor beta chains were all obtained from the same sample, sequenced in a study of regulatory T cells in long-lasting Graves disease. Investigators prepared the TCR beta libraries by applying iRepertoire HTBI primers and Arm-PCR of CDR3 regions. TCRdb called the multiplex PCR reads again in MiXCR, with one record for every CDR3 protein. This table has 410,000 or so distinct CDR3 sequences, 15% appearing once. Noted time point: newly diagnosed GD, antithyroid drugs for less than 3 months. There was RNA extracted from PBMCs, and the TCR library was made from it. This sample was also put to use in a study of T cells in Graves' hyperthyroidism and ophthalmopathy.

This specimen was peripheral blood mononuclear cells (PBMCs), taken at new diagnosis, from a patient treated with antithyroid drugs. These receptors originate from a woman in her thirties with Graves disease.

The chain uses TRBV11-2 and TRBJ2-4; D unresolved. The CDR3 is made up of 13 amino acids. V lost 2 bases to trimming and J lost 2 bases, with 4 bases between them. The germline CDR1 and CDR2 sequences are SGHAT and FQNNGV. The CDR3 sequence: CASSLWPKNIQYF. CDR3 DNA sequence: TGTGCCAGCAGCTTATGGCCCAAAAACATTCAGTACTTC. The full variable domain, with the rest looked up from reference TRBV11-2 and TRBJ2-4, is EAGVAQSPRYKIIEKRQSVAFWCNPISGHATLYWYQQILGQGPKLLIQFQNNGVVDDSQLPKDRFSAERLKGVDSTLKIQPAKLEDSAVYLCASSLWPKNIQYFGAGTRLSVL.

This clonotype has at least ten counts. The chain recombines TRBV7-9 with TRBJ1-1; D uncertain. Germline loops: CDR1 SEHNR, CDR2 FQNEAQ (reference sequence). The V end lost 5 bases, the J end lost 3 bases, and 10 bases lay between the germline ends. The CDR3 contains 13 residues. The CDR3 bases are TGTGCCAGCAGCCCGTCGGAGGACACTGAAGCTTTCTTT. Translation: CASSPSEDTEAFF.

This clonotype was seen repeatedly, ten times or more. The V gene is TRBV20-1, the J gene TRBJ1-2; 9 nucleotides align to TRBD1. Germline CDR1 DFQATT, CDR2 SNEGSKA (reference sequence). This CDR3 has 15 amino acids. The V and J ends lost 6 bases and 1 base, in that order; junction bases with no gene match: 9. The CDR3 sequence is CSAATGGGDNYGYTF. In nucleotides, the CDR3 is TGCAGTGCCGCGACAGGGGGAGGGGATAACTATGGCTACACCTTC.

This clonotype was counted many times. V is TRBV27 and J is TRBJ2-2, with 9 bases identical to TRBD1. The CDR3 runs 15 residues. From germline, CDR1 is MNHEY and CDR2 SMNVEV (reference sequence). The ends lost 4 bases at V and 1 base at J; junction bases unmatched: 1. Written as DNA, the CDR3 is TGTGCCAGCAGTTGGGGACAGGGGAACACCGGGGAGCTGTTTTTT. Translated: CASSWGQGNTGELFF.

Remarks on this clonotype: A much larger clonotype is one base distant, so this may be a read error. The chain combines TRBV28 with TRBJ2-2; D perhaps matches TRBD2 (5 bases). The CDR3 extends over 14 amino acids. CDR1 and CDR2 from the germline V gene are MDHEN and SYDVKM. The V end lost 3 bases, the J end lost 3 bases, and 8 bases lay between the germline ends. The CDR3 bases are TGTGCCAGCAGTTTCCGGGGTGACACCGGGGAGCTGTTTTTT. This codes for CASSFRGDTGELFF.

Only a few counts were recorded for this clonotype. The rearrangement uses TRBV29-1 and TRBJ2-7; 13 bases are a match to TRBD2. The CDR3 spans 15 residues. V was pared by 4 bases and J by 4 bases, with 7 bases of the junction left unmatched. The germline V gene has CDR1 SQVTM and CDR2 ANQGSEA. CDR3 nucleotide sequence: TGCAGCGTTGTTGGGACTAGCGGGACCAGATACGAGCAGTACTTC. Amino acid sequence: CSVVGTSGTRYEQYF.

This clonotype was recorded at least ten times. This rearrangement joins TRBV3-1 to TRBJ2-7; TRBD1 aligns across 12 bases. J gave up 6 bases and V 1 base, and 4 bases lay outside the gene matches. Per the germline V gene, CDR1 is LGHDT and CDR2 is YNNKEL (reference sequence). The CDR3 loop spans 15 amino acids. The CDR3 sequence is CASSQGGQGASEQYF. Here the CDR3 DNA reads TGTGCCAGCAGCCAAGGGGGACAGGGGGCAAGCGAGCAGTACTTC.

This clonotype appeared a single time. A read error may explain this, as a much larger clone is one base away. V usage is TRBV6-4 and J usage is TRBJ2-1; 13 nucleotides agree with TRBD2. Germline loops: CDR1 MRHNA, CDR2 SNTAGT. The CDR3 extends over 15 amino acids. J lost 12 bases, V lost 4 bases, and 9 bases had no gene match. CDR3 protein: CASSVRTSGSDGQFF. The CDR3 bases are TGTGCCAGCAGTGTAAGGACTAGCGGGAGCGATGGGCAGTTCTTC.

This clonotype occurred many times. The CDR3 sequence is CSARDLSGNEQFF. As DNA, the CDR3 is TGCAGTGCTAGAGACCTTAGCGGGAACGAGCAGTTCTTC. The chain recombines TRBV20-1 with TRBJ2-1; 8 bases agree with TRBD2. Germline lookup yields CDR1 DFQATT and CDR2 SNEGSKA (reference sequence). Trimming cost V 0 bases and J 10 bases; bases outside gene matches: 5. The CDR3 runs to 13 residues.

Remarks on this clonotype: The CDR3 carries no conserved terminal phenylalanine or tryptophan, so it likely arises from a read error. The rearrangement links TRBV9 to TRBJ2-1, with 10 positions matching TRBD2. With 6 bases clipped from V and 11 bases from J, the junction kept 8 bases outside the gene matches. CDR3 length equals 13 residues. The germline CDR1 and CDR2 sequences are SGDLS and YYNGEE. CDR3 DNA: TGTGCCAGCAAGGAGCGGGAGGGTACCCAGCAGTTCCTC. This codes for CASKEREGTQQFL.

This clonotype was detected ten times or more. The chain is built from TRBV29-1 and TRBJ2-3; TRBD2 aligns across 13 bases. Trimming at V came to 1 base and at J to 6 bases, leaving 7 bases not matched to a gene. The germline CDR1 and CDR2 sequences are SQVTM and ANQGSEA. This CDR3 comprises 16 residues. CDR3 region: CSVEGGTSGISDTQYF. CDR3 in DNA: TGCAGCGTTGAAGGGGGGACTAGCGGGATAAGCGATACGCAGTATTTT.

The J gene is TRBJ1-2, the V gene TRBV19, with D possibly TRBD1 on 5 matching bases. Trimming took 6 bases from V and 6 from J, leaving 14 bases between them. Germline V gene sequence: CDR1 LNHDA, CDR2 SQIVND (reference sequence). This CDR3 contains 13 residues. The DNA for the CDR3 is TGTGCCAGTAGCCAGGGAGTTTACAATGGCTACACCTTC. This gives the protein CASSQGVYNGYTF.

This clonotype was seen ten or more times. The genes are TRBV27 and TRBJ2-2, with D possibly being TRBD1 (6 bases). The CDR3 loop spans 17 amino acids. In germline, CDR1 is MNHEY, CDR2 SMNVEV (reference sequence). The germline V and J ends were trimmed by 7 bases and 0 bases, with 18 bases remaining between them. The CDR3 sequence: CASTLAGQLSNTGELFF. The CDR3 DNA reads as TGTGCCAGCACCCTAGCTGGACAGCTCTCGAACACCGGGGAGCTGTTTTTT.